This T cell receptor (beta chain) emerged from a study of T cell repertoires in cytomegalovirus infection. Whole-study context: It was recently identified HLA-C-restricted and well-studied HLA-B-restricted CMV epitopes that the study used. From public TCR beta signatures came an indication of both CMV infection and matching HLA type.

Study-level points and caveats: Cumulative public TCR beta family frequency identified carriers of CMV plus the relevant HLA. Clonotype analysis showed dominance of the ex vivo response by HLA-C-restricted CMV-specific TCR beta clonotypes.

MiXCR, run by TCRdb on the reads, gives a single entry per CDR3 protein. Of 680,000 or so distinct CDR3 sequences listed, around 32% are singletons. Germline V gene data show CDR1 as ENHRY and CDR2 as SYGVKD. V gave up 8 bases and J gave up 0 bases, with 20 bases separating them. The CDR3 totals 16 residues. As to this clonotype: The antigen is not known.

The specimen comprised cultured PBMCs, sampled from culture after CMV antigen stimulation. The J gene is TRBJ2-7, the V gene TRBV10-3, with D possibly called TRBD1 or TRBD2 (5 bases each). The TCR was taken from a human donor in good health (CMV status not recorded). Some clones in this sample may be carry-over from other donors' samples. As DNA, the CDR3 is TGTGCCATCGGGGGACCGTCTCAGGGCAACTCCTACGAGCAGTACTTC. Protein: CAIGGPSQGNSYEQYF.